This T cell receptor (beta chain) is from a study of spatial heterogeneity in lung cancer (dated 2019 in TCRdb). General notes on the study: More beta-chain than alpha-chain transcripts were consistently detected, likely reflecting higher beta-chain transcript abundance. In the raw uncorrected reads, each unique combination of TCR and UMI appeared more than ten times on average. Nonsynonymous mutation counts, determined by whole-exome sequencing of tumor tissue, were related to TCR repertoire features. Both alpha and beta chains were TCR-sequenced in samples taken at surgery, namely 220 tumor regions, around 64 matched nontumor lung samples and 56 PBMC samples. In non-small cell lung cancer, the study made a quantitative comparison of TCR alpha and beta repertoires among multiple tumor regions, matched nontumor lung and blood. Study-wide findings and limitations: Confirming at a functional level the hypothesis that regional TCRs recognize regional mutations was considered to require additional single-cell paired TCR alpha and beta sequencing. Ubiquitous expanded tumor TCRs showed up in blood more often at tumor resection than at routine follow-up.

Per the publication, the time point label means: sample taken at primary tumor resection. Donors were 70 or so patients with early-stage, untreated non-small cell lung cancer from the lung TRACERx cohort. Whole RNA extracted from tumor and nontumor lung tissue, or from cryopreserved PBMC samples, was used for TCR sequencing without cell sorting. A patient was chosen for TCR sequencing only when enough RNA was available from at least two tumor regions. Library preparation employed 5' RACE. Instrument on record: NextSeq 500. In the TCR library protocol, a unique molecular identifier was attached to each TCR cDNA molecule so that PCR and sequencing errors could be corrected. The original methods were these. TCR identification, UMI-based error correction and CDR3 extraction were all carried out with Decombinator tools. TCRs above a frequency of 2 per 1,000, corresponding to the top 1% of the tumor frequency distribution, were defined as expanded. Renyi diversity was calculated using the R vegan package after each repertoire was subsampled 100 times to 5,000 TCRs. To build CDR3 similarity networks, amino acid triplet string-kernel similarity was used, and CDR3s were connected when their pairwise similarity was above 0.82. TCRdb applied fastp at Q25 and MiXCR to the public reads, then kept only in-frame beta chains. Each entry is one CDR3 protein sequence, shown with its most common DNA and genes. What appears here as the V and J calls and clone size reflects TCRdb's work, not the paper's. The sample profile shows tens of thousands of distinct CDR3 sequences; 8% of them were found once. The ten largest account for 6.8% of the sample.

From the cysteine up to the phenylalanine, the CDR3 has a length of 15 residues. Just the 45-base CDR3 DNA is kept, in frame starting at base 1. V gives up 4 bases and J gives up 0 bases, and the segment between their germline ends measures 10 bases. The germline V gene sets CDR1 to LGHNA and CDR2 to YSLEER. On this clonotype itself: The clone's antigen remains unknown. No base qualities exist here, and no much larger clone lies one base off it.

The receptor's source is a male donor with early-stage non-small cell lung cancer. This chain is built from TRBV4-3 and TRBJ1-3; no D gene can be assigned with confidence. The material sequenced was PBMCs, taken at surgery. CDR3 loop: CASSLSYNSGNTIYF. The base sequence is TGCGCCAGCAGCCTCTCATACAACTCTGGAAACACCATATATTTT.